This TCR beta chain is drawn from a study of T cells in Graves' hyperthyroidism and ophthalmopathy. Researchers took RNA transcripts and amplified the TCR beta CDR3 regions from them. The study used the HTBI primer set for a first-round RT-PCR of the TCR CDR3. Each CDR3 protein is one row after TCRdb ran MiXCR on the multiplex PCR reads. In the table there are 600,000 to 700,000 distinct CDR3 sequences, 45% of which are singletons. About this clonotype itself: Its antigen is not known.

Study-wide results and caveats: Before onset, by a median of approximately 6.8 months, the model predicted ophthalmopathy.

Germline V CDR1 and CDR2: SGHVS, FQNEAQ. With 3 bases clipped from V and 7 bases from J, the junction kept 7 bases outside the gene matches. The CDR3 contains 14 residues. Sequenced: peripheral blood or thyroid tissue (not recorded which). This clonotype was obtained from an adult man with Graves' disease, either hyperthyroidism or ophthalmopathy (not recorded which). J is TRBJ2-5 and V is TRBV7-8; 8 bases are shared with TRBD2. This CDR3 is CASSLTSVRGTQYF. The CDR3 DNA follows: TGTGCCAGCAGCTTGACTAGCGTGAGGGGGACCCAGTACTTC.